These 30 T cell receptor beta chains share one sample of origin, sequenced in a study of blood T cell repertoires in COVID-19. The method was immunoSEQ multiplex PCR; TCRdb's version includes in-frame clones alone and lacks a portion of them. This table holds about 230,000 clones, approximately 82% found once. Sequences were obtained from peripheral blood. Receptors originate from a woman aged 70-85 years with active or convalescent COVID-19.

This chain joins TRBV19 and TRBJ2-1; D is unclear. The CDR3 has 14 amino acids. The V end was cut by 5 bases, the J end by 0 bases, with 8 bases between. Germline lookup yields CDR1 LNHDA and CDR2 SQIVND (reference sequence). CDR3 loop: CASSERVSYNEQFF. The CDR3 DNA is TGTGCCAGTAGTGAGAGAGTCTCCTACAATGAGCAGTTCTTC.

CDR3 in DNA: TGTGCCAGCAGTTTCACGACTTTTTCCCGCACAGATACGCAGTATTTT. Protein product: CASSFTTFSRTDTQYF. The V gene is TRBV28, the J gene TRBJ2-3; D not certain. The V and J ends lost 3 bases and 1 base respectively, with 14 bases between them. Germline V lookup: CDR1 MDHEN, CDR2 SYDVKM. The CDR3 length is 16 residues.

The chain joins TRBV5-6 to TRBJ2-2; D is unclear. V was trimmed by 2 bases and J by 6 bases, leaving 8 bases between them. There are 13 residues in the CDR3. In germline, CDR1 is SGHDT, CDR2 YYEEEE. CDR3 sequence (DNA): TGTGCCAGCAGCTTCCTTTTCGCCGGGGAGCTGTTTTTT. This sequence encodes CASSFLFAGELFF.

For this clone: The sample carries other DNA sequences with the same CDR3. The chain couples TRBV6-6 to TRBJ2-5; possible D gene TRBD1, 6 bases. Between the trimmed V and J ends, which lost 6 bases and 2 bases, there was a span of 10 bases. The CDR3 extends over 13 amino acids. Germline V gives CDR1 MNHNY, CDR2 SVGAGI (reference sequence). The CDR3 spells CASSPGQQETQYF. Here the CDR3 DNA reads TGTGCCAGCAGCCCTGGACAGCAAGAGACCCAGTACTTC.

This chain joins TRBV14 and TRBJ1-2; D is unresolved. Germline V gene data show CDR1 as SGHDN and CDR2 as FVKESK. The CDR3 runs 12 residues. V lost 1 base, J lost 8 bases, and 8 bases lay in between. Written as DNA, the CDR3 is TGTGCCAGCAGCCAAGGAGGGTCAGGCTACACCTTC. Encoded protein: CASSQGGSGYTF.

The rearrangement links TRBV3-1 (or the pseudogene TRBV3-2) to TRBJ2-2; unclear D gene. Germline-derived CDR1 and CDR2 are LGHDT and YNNKEL (reference sequence). With 2 bases removed from V and 6 bases from J, the gap between germline ends came to 7 bases. CDR3 length: 13 residues. As DNA, the CDR3 is TGTGCCAGCAGCCAACGGGTTCCCGGGGAGCTGTTTTTT. This gives the protein CASSQRVPGELFF.

This chain links TRBV5-1 with TRBJ2-5; tentative D call: TRBD2 (6 bases). Germline-derived CDR1 and CDR2 are SGHRS and YFSETQ. The CDR3 totals 14 residues. V lost 0 bases and J 1 base, leaving 7 bases between the germline ends. This CDR3 reads CASSLAAGQETQYF. CDR3 DNA sequence: TGCGCCAGCAGCTTGGCAGCGGGCCAAGAGACCCAGTACTTC. Based on the CDR3 plus reference TRBV5-1 and TRBJ2-5, the full variable domain is KAGVTQTPRYLIKTRGQQVTLSCSPISGHRSVSWYQQTPGQGLQFLFEYFSETQRNKGNFPGRFSGRQFSNSRSEMNVSTLELGDSALYLCASSLAAGQETQYFGPGTRLLVL.

This rearrangement joins TRBV19 to TRBJ1-2; D is perhaps TRBD1 (6 bases). V shed 0 bases and J shed 4 bases, with 15 bases lying between them. CDR3 size: 16 residues. Germline lookup yields CDR1 LNHDA and CDR2 SQIVND (reference sequence). The DNA of the CDR3 is TGTGCCAGTAGTATAGATGGGAACAGGGCATTCTATGGCTACACCTTC. Protein: CASSIDGNRAFYGYTF.

V usage is TRBV3-1 (or the pseudogene TRBV3-2) and J usage is TRBJ2-7; maybe TRBD1 (5 bases). Germline-derived CDR1 and CDR2 are LGHDT and YNNKEL (reference sequence). The V end was cut by 6 bases, the J end by 5 bases, with 8 bases between. The CDR3 sequence is 11 residues long. CDR3 nucleotide sequence: TGTGCCAGCAGGAGACAGAACGAGCAGTACTTC. Translated: CASRRQNEQYF.

The count of this clone is one. This chain joins TRBV28 and TRBJ2-7; perhaps TRBD2 as D (7 bases). Germline V gene data show CDR1 as MDHEN and CDR2 as SYDVKM. This CDR3 comprises 14 residues. V dropped 7 bases and J dropped 1 base, with 14 bases sitting between them. The CDR3 DNA reads as TGTGCCAGCATGGGGGAGGGGGAGTCCTACGAGCAGTACTTC. As protein: CASMGEGESYEQYF. Full variable domain (remainder filled in from reference TRBV28 and TRBJ2-7): DVKVTQSSRYLVKRTGEKVFLECVQDMDHENMFWYRQDPGLGLRLIYFSYDVKMKEKGDIPEGYSVSREKKERFSLILESASTNQTSMYLCASMGEGESYEQYFGPGTRLTVT.

The CDR3 DNA reads as TGTGCCAGCAGGGTACAGGGGTCCTACGAGCAGTACTTC. Its protein is CASRVQGSYEQYF. The chain links TRBV12-3 or TRBV12-4 to TRBJ2-7; 7 bases line up with TRBD1. Trimming took 6 bases from V and 1 from J; bases not matched to a gene: 3. There are 13 residues in the CDR3.

The V call is TRBV5-1, the J call TRBJ2-1, with 11 bases matching TRBD1. This CDR3 has 17 residues. The germline V gene encodes CDR1 SGHRS and CDR2 YFSETQ. With V trimmed by 3 bases and J by 7 bases, 12 bases remained unmatched. The DNA for the CDR3 is TGCGCCAGCAGCTGGACAGGGGGCGGGTCTGGTTGGAATGAGCAGTTCTTC. Its translation: CASSWTGGGSGWNEQFF.

This chain connects TRBV7-2 to TRBJ2-1; 13 nucleotides align to TRBD2. V lost 5 bases to trimming and J lost 8 bases; unmatched junction nucleotides: 9. Germline V CDR1 and CDR2: SGHTA, FQGNSA. The CDR3 covers 16 residues. As DNA, the CDR3 is TGTGCCAGCAGCCCCCGGACTAGCGGGAGTCGTGATGAGCAGTTCTTC. Amino acids: CASSPRTSGSRDEQFF.

The genes are TRBV12-3 or TRBV12-4 and TRBJ2-3; TRBD2 aligns across 7 bases. V trimming: 5 bases; J trimming: 7 bases; junction bases outside the gene matches: 3. The CDR3 covers 12 residues. CDR3 protein: CASSVTSHTQYF. As DNA, the CDR3 is TGTGCCAGCAGTGTGACTAGCCATACGCAGTATTTT.

The chain joins TRBV19 to TRBJ2-1, with D uncertain. There are 13 residues in the CDR3. V was pared by 5 bases and J by 7 bases, with 12 bases between. CDR1 LNHDA and CDR2 SQIVND come from the germline V gene (reference sequence). CDR3 protein: CASSAIFRNEQFF. CDR3 coding DNA: TGTGCCAGTAGTGCCATATTTAGAAATGAGCAGTTCTTC.

Many counts were recorded for this clone. This chain uses TRBV28 with TRBJ1-6; 7 nucleotides line up with TRBD1. CDR3 length equals 14 residues. Trimming removed 2 bases from V and 9 bases from J; junction bases left unmatched: 4. Looked up from germline, CDR1 is MDHEN and CDR2 is SYDVKM. For the CDR3, the DNA is TGTGCCAGCAGTTTAGCGACAGGGAGTTCACCCCTCCACTTT. Translating it yields CASSLATGSSPLHF.

Remarks on this clone: This sample includes further DNA sequences coding for the same CDR3. V is TRBV28 and J is TRBJ1-2; D is ambiguous. CDR1 and CDR2 from the germline V gene are MDHEN and SYDVKM. Trimming left V 3 bases short and J 8 bases short, with 10 bases between. This CDR3 region has 12 residues. CDR3: CASSLGGYGYTF. Here the CDR3 DNA reads TGTGCCAGCAGTTTGGGAGGGTACGGCTACACCTTC.

The chain has TRBV5-1 and TRBJ2-5, with D unclear. CDR3 length equals 15 residues. The germline V and J ends were trimmed by 1 base and 3 bases, with 13 bases remaining between them. The V gene's germline CDR1 is SGHRS and CDR2 YFSETQ. The CDR3 reads CASSLSVSGKETQYF. CDR3 coding DNA: TGCGCCAGCAGCTTGTCGGTGTCAGGAAAAGAGACCCAGTACTTC.

The chain uses TRBV28 and TRBJ2-7, with 10 bases matching TRBD1. Germline V gene sequence: CDR1 MDHEN, CDR2 SYDVKM. Losses at the gene ends were 6 bases for V and 6 bases for J; bases not matched to a gene: 2. This CDR3 spans 12 amino acids. The CDR3, as DNA: TGTGCCAGCAGGGGGACAGGGGTCGAGCAGTACTTC. It yields the protein CASRGTGVEQYF.

The rearrangement joins TRBV6-5 to TRBJ2-7, with unresolved D. V was shortened by 3 bases and J by 1 base, with 13 bases between the two germline ends. In germline, CDR1 is MNHEY, CDR2 SVGAGI. The CDR3 has 15 amino acids. CDR3 in DNA: TGTGCCAGCAGTTATCAGCGAGATGCTTCCTACGAGCAGTACTTC. Translated, it gives CASSYQRDASYEQYF.

Points on this clone: This sample includes further DNA sequences coding for the same CDR3. The CDR3 nucleotides read TGTGCCAGCAGCTTCCAGGGGGCCGGGGAGCTGTTTTTT. Its translation: CASSFQGAGELFF. This chain links TRBV7-9 with TRBJ2-2, with 7 nucleotides matching TRBD1. The CDR3 extends over 13 amino acids. Germline V gives CDR1 SEHNR, CDR2 FQNEAQ (reference sequence). The J segment lost 6 bases and the V segment lost 3 bases, leaving 1 base of the junction unmatched.

This rearrangement joins TRBV29-1 to TRBJ1-2; D call uncertain. V lost 7 bases and J lost 8, with 11 bases in between. In germline, CDR1 is SQVTM, CDR2 ANQGSEA. This CDR3 is 10 amino acids long. As DNA, the CDR3 is TGCAGCGCCGGCTCCGTGGGCTACACCTTC. Translating gives CSAGSVGYTF.

J is TRBJ2-2 and V is TRBV19; tentatively, D is TRBD1 (6 bases). The length of the CDR3 is 14 residues. CDR1 LNHDA and CDR2 SQIVND come from the germline V gene (reference sequence). Trimming stripped 6 bases from V and 7 bases from J, with 15 bases between. The CDR3 region has the DNA TGTGCCAGTAGCCAACAGGGCGTCGGCGGGGAGCTGTTTTTT. It encodes CASSQQGVGGELFF.

CDR3 residues: CASSLGSRNTGELFF. Here the CDR3 DNA reads TGTGCCAGCAGCTTAGGGAGCAGGAACACCGGGGAGCTGTTTTTT. The chain uses TRBV5-4 and TRBJ2-2, with D possibly TRBD2 on 5 matching bases. Trimming cost V 2 bases and J 1 base, with 9 bases left between them. The CDR3 is made up of 15 amino acids. Germline-derived CDR1 and CDR2 are SGHNT and YYREEE (reference sequence). The complete variable domain, with remaining parts taken from reference TRBV5-4 and TRBJ2-2, reads ETGVTQSPTHLIKTRGQQVTLRCSSQSGHNTVSWYQQALGQGPQFIFQYYREEENGRGNFPPRFSGLQFPNYSSELNVNALELDDSALYLCASSLGSRNTGELFFGEGSRLTVL.

The chain couples TRBV10-3 to TRBJ2-1, with TRBD2 identical over 14 bases. Germline V gene lookup returns CDR1 ENHRY and CDR2 SYGVKD. Trimming cost V 6 bases and J 9 bases; bases outside gene matches: 4. CDR3 length: 14 residues. CDR3 DNA: TGTGCCATCAGAGGGACTAGCGGGGGACGTGAGCAGTTCTTC. Residues: CAIRGTSGGREQFF.

This chain joins TRBV5-1 and TRBJ1-6, with D possibly TRBD1 on 6 matching bases. Trimming pared 1 base from V and 6 bases from J, leaving 8 bases between. The CDR3 consists of 14 residues. CDR1 is SGHRS, CDR2 YFSETQ, per germline. The CDR3: CASSLQQGNSPLHF. The CDR3 region has the DNA TGCGCCAGCAGCTTGCAACAGGGTAATTCACCCCTCCACTTT.

This clone has just one count. The CDR3 sequence is CASSPQGSNEKLFF. The CDR3 coding sequence is TGTGCCAGCTCACCTCAGGGGTCGAATGAAAAACTGTTTTTT. The chain employs TRBV18 and TRBJ1-4; TRBD1 is a possible D gene (6 bases). CDR1 is KGHSH and CDR2 is LQKENI in the germline V gene. Trimming removed 3 bases at V and 5 bases at J, with 10 bases between. The CDR3 covers 14 residues.

V usage is TRBV28 and J usage is TRBJ2-5; tentatively, D is TRBD2 (7 bases). Germline V gene data show CDR1 as MDHEN and CDR2 as SYDVKM. The CDR3 spans 16 residues. Trimming pared 3 bases from V and 1 base from J, leaving 15 bases between. In DNA, the CDR3 is TGTGCCAGCAGTTTTAGGGGCGGGGGCTCCCAAGAGACCCAGTACTTC. It yields the protein CASSFRGGGSQETQYF.

This clone was counted a few times. The J gene is TRBJ1-4, the V gene TRBV19; no firm D call. Per germline, CDR1 LNHDA and CDR2 SQIVND (reference sequence). The CDR3 contains 13 residues. With 5 bases removed from V and 2 bases from J, the gap between germline ends came to 6 bases. The CDR3 region has the DNA TGTGCCAGTAGTCCCGGGACTAATGAAAAACTGTTTTTT. This encodes CASSPGTNEKLFF.

This chain uses TRBV10-2 with TRBJ2-7; 7 bases line up with TRBD2. Germline assignment: CDR1 WSHSY and CDR2 SAAADI. The CDR3 sequence is 12 residues long. Trimming at V came to 5 bases and at J to 6 bases, leaving 4 bases not matched to a gene. CDR3 in DNA: TGCGCCAGCAGTCCTCCGGGGGGCGAGCAGTACTTC. This encodes CASSPPGGEQYF.